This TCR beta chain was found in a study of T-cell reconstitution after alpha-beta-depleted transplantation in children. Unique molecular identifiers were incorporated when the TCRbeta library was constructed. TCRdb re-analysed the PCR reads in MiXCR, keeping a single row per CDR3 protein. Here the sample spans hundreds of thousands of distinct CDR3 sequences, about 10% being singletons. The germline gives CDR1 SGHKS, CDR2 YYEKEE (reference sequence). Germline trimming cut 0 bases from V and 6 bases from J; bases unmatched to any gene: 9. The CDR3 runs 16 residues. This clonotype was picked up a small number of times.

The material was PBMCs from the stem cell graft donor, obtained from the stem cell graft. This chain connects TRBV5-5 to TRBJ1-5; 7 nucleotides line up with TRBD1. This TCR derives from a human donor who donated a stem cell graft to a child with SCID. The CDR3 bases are TGTGCCAGCAGCTTGGCCGTAACAGGGGTAGGTCAGCCCCAGCATTTT. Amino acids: CASSLAVTGVGQPQHF.